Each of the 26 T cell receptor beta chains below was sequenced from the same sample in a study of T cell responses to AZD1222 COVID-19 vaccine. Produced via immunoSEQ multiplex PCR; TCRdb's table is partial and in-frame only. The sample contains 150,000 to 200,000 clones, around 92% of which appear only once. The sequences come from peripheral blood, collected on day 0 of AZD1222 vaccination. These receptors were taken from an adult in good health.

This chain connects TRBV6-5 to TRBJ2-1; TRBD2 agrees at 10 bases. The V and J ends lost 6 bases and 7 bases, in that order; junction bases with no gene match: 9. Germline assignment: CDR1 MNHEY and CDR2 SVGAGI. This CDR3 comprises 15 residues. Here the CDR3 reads CASSLMASGRNEQFF. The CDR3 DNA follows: TGTGCCAGCAGCCTAATGGCTAGCGGGAGAAATGAGCAGTTCTTC.

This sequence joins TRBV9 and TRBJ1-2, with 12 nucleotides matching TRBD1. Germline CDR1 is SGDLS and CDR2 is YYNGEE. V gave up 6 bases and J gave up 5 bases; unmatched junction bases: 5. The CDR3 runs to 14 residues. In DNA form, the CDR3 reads TGTGCCAGCACCGGGACAGGGGGCATATATGGCTACACCTTC. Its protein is CASTGTGGIYGYTF.

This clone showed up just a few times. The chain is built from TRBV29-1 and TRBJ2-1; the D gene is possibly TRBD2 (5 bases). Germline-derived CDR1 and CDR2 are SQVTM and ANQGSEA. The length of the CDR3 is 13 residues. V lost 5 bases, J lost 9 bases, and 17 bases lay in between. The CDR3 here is CSVTGLGRFEQFF. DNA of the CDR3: TGCAGCGTTACCGGACTCGGACGTTTTGAGCAGTTCTTC.

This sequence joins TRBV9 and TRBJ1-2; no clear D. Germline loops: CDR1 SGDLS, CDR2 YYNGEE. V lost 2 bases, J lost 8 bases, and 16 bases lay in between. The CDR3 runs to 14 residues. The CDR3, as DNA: TGTGCCAGCAGCGTGTGGGGAAGTGAGCGAGGCTACACCTTC. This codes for CASSVWGSERGYTF.

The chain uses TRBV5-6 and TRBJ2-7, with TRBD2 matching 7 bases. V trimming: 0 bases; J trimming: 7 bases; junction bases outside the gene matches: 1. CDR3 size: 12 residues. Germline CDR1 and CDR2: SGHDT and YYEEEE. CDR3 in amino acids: CASSLAGGEQYF. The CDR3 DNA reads TGTGCCAGCAGCTTGGCCGGGGGGGAGCAGTACTTC.

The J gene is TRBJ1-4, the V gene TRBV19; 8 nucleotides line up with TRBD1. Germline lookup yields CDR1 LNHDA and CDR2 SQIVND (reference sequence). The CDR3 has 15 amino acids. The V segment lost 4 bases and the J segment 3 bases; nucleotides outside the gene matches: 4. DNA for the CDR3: TGTGCCAGTAGTACCGACAGGGGTTCTAATGAAAAACTGTTTTTT. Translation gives CASSTDRGSNEKLFF.

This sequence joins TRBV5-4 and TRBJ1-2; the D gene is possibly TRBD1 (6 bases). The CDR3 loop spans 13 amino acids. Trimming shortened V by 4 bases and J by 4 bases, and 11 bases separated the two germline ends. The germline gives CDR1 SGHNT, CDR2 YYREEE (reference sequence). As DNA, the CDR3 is TGTGCCAGCAGCCTACAGGGTACCTATGGCTACACCTTC. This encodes CASSLQGTYGYTF. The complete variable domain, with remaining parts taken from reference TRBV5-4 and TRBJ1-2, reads ETGVTQSPTHLIKTRGQQVTLRCSSQSGHNTVSWYQQALGQGPQFIFQYYREEENGRGNFPPRFSGLQFPNYSSELNVNALELDDSALYLCASSLQGTYGYTFGSGTRLTVV.

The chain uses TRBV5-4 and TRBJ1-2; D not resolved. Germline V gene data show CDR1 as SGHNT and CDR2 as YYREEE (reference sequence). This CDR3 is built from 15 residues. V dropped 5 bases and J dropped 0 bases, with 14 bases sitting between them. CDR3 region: CASRGSGRTNYGYTF. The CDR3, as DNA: TGTGCCAGCAGGGGGTCAGGACGTACTAACTATGGCTACACCTTC. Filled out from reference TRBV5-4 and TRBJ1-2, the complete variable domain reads ETGVTQSPTHLIKTRGQQVTLRCSSQSGHNTVSWYQQALGQGPQFIFQYYREEENGRGNFPPRFSGLQFPNYSSELNVNALELDDSALYLCASRGSGRTNYGYTFGSGTRLTVV.

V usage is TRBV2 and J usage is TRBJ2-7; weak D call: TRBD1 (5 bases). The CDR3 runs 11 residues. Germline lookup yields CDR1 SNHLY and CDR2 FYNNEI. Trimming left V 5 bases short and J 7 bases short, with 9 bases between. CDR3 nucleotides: TGTGCCAGCAGTCGACAGTCGGAGCAGTACTTC. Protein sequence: CASSRQSEQYF.

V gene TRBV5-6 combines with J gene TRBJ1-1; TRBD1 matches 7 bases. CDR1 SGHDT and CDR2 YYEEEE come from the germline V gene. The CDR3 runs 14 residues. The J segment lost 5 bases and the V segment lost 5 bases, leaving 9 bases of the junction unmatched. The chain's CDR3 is CASRLRQGRTEAFF. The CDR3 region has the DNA TGTGCCAGCAGACTTCGACAGGGTCGGACTGAAGCTTTCTTT.

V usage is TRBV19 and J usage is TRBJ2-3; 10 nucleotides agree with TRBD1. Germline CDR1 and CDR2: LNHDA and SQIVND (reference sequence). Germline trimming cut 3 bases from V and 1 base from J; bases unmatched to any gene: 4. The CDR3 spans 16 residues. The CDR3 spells CASSMLGTGGTDTQYF. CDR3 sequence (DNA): TGTGCCAGTAGTATGTTGGGGACAGGGGGCACAGATACGCAGTATTTT.

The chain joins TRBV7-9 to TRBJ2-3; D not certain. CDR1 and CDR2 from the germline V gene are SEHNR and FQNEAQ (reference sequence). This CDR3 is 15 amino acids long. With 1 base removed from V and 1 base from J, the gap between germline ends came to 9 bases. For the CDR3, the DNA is TGTGCCAGCAGCTTAGACTTGGCGGGCACAGATACGCAGTATTTT. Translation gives CASSLDLAGTDTQYF.

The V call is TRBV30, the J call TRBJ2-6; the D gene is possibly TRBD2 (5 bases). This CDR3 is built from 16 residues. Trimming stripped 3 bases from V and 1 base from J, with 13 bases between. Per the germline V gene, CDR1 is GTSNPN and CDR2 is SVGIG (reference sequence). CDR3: CAWSSGFGSGANVLTF. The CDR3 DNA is TGTGCCTGGAGCTCGGGGTTTGGGTCTGGGGCCAACGTCCTGACTTTC.

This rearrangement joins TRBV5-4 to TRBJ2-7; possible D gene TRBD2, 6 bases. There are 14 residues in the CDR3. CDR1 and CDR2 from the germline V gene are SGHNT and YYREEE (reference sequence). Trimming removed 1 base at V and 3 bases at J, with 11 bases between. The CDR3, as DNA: TGTGCCAGCAGCTTGTCGCGGGGTAGCTACGAGCAGTACTTC. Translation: CASSLSRGSYEQYF.

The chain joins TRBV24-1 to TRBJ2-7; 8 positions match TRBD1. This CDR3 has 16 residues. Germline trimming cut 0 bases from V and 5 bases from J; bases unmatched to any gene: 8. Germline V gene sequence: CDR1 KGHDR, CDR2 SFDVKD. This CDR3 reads CATSDLSRTGIDEQYF. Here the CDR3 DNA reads TGTGCCACCAGTGATTTGAGCCGGACAGGGATCGACGAGCAGTACTTC.

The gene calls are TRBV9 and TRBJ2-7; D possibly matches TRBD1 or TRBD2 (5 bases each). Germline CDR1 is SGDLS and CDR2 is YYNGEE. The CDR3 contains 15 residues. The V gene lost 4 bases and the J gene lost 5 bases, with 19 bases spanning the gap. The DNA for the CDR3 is TGTGCCAGCAGCACCTCCGGGACCCACCTTGACGAGCAGTACTTC. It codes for CASSTSGTHLDEQYF.

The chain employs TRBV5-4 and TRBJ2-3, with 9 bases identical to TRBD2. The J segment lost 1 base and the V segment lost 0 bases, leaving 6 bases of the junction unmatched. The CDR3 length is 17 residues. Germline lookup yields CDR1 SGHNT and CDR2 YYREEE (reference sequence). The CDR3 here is CASSLAGRTSGTDTQYF. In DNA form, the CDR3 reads TGTGCCAGCAGCTTGGCCGGTCGGACTAGCGGCACAGATACGCAGTATTTT.

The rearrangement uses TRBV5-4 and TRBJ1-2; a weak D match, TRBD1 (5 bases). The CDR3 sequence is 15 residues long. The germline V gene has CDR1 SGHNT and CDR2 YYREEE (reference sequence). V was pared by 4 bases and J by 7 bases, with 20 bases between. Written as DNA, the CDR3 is TGTGCCAGCAGCCCGGGGACGGCTAAACTGAGTGGCTACACCTTC. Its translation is CASSPGTAKLSGYTF.

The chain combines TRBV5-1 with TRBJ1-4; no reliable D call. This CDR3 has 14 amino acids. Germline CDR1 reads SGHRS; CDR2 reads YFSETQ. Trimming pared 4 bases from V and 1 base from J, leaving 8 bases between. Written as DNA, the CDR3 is TGCGCCAGCAGCCATCCGGGAACTAATGAAAAACTGTTTTTT. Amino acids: CASSHPGTNEKLFF.

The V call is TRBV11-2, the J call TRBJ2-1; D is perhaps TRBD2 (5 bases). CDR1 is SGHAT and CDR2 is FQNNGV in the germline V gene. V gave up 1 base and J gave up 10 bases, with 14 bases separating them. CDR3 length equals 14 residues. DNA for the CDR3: TGTGCCAGCAGCTTAGCTTCTAGCCGTCAGGAGCAGTTCTTC. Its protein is CASSLASSRQEQFF.

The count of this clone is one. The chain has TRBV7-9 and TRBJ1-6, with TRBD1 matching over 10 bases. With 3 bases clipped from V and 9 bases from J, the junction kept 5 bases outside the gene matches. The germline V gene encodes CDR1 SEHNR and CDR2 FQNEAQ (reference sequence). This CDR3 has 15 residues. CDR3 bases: TGTGCCAGCAGCTTTGTGGGACAGGGGAGTTCACCCCTCCACTTT. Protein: CASSFVGQGSSPLHF.

The CDR3 here is CASSLLGRRQPQHF. The CDR3 DNA follows: TGTGCCAGCAGTTTATTGGGGCGCCGCCAGCCCCAGCATTTT. This chain joins TRBV28 and TRBJ1-5, with TRBD1 as a possible D gene (5 bases). CDR1 is MDHEN, CDR2 SYDVKM, per germline. The CDR3 extends over 14 amino acids. The V gene lost 1 base and the J gene lost 7 bases, with 11 bases spanning the gap.

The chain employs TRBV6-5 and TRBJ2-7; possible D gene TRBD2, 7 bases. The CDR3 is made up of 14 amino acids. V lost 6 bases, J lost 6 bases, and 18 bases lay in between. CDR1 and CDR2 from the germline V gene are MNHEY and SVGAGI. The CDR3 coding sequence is TGTGCCAGCAGAAAGGGGGGCGGGGGTGCCGAGCAGTACTTC. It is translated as CASRKGGGGAEQYF.

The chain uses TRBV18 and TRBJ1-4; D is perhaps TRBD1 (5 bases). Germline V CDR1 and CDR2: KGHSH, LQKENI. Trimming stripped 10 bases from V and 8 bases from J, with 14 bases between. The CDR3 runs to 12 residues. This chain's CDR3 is CATRDLGEKLFF. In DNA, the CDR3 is TGTGCCACGCGGGACTTAGGCGAAAAACTGTTTTTT.

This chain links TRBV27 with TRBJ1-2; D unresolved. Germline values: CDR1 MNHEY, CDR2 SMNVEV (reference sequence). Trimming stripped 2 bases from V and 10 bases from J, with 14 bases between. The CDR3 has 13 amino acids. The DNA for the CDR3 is TGTGCCAGCAGTTTAAGTGGGAGGGTAGACTACACCTTC. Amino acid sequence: CASSLSGRVDYTF.

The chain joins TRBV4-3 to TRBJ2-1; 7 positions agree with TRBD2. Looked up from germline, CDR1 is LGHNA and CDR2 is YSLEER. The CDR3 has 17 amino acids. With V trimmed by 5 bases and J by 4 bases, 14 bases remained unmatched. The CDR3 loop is CASSDIPSGAGYNEQFF. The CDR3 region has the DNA TGCGCCAGCAGCGACATCCCTAGCGGAGCAGGATACAATGAGCAGTTCTTC.